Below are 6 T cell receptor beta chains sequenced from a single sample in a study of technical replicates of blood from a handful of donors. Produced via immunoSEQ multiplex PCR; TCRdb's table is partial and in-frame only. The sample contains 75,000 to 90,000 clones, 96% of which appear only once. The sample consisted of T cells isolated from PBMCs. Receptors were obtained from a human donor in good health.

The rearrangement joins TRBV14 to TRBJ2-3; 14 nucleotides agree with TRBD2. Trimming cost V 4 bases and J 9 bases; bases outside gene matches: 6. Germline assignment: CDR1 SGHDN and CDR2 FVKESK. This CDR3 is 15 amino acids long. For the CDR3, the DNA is TGTGCCAGCAGCCCGGGACTAGCGGGAGTGGAGACGCAGTATTTT. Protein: CASSPGLAGVETQYF.

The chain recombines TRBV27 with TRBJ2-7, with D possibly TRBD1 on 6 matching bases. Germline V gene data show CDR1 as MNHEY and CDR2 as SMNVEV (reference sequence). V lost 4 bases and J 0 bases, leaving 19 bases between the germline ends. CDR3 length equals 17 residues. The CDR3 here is CASSSLTGRLYSYEQYF. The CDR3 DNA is TGTGCCAGCAGTTCACTGACAGGACGGCTCTACTCCTACGAGCAGTACTTC.

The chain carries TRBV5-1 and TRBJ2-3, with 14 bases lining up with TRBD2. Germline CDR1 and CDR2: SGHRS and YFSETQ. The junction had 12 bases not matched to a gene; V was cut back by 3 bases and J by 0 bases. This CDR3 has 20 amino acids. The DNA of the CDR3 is TGCGCCAGCAGCTCAACTAGACTAGCGGGAGGGCCTTCGAGCACAGATACGCAGTATTTT. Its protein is CASSSTRLAGGPSSTDTQYF.

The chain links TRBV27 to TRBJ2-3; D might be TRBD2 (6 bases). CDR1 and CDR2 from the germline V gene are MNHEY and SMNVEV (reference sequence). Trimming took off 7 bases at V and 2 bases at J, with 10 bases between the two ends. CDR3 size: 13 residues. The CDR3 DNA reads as TGTGCCAGCATGGAGGGGCTCACAGATACGCAGTATTTT. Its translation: CASMEGLTDTQYF.

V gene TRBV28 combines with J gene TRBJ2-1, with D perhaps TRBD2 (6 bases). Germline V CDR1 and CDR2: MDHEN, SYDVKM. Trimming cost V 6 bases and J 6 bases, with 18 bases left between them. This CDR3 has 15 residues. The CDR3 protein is CASSRIAELRNEQFF. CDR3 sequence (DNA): TGTGCCAGCAGCCGAATAGCGGAGCTCCGCAATGAGCAGTTCTTC.

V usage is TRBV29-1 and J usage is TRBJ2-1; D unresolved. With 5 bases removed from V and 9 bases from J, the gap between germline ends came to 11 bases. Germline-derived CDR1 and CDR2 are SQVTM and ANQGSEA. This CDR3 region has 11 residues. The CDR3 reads CSVPFKSEQFF. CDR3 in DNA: TGCAGCGTTCCCTTCAAGAGTGAGCAGTTCTTC.